The T cell receptor beta chain described here comes from a study of human T cells and chemical hapten exposure. The V end lost 1 base, the J end lost 1 base, and 10 bases lay between the germline ends. This CDR3 spans 15 amino acids. Germline values: CDR1 SGDLS, CDR2 YYNGEE. Time point defined: pre-sensitization, week 0. Specified treatment: therapeutic diphenylcyclopropenone sensitization with weekly scalp DPC. Donation of samples came from alopecia patients who were 18 to 70 years old and suitable for DPC. Unseparated into fractions, whole blood served as the source from which total RNA was extracted. Per the study methods: Samples held a median of around 100,000 TCRs, range about 23,224–750,000. One entry per CDR3 protein results from TCRdb running MiXCR on the RACE reads. The authors' filters were not applied to this entry. The sample records about 51,000 distinct CDR3 sequences, 9.4% being singletons.

The specimen was whole blood, collected in connection with sensitization to the hapten diphenylcyclopropenone (DPC). The TCR sequence derives from a woman aged 40 to 50 with alopecia areata. Some clones in this sample may be carry-over from other donors' samples. The chain couples TRBV9 to TRBJ2-3, with D hard to call. The CDR3: CASSVTPQGTDTQYF. Written as DNA, the CDR3 is TGTGCCAGCAGCGTAACGCCCCAGGGCACAGATACGCAGTATTTT.